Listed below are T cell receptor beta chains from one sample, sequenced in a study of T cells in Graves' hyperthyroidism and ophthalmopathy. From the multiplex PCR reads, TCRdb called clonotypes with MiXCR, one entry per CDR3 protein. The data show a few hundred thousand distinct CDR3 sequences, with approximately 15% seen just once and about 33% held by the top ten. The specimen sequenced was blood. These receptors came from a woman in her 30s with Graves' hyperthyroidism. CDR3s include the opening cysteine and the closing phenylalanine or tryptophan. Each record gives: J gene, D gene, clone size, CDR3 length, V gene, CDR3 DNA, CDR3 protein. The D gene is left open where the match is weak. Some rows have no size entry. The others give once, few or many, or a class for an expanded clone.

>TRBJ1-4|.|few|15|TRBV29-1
TGCAGCGTCAACACGTACGGGGCGCGGGATGAAAAACTGTTTTTT
CSVNTYGARDEKLFF
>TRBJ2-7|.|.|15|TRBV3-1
TGTGCCAGCAGCCGGGGCGGGGCCCCTAGGTACGAGCAGTACTTC
CASSRGGAPRYEQYF
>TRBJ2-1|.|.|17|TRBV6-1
TGTGCCAGCAGCTTCAATTACGGTCCAACCCCCTACAATGAGCAGTTCTTC
CASSFNYGPTPYNEQFF
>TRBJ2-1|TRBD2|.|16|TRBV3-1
TGTGCCAGCAGCCCGTCTTGGACTAGCGGGATAAATGAGCAGTTCTTC
CASSPSWTSGINEQFF
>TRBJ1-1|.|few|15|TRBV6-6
TGTGCCAGCAGTTACGGGTCGGGAGTGAACACTGAAGCTTTCTTT
CASSYGSGVNTEAFF
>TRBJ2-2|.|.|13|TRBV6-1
TGTGCCAGCAGTGATATCTCGGAGGGGGAGCTGTTTTTT
CASSDISEGELFF
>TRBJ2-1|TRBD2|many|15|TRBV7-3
TGTGCCAGCAGCCGGGGGGGGAGGGGTGACAATGAGCAGTTCTTC
CASSRGGRGDNEQFF
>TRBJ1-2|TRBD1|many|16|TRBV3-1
TGTGCCAGCAGCCAAGGTGGGGACAGGCGAGGCTATGGCTACACCTTC
CASSQGGDRRGYGYTF
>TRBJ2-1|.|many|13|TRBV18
TGTGCCAGCTCACCAACCAGCCCTCAGGAGCAGTTCTTC
CASSPTSPQEQFF
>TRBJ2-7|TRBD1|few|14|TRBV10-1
TGCGCCAGCAGTGACCACAGGGGGAATTACGAGCAGTACTTC
CASSDHRGNYEQYF
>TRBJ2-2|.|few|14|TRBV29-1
TGCAGCGTTGAAAGGTCAGGGGCCACCGGGGAGCTGTTTTTT
CSVERSGATGELFF
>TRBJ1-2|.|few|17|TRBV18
TGTGCCAGCTCACCACCGGTCACAGCGAGAGGGGTGGGTGGCTACACCTTC
CASSPPVTARGVGGYTF
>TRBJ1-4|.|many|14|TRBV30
TGTGCCTGGAGTGTCTGGTCAACTAATGAAAAACTGTTTTTT
CAWSVWSTNEKLFF
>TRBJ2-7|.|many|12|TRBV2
TGTGCCAGCAGTGATAGGTGGTACGAGCAGTACTTC
CASSDRWYEQYF
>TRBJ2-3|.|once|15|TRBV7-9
TGTGCCAGCAGCTCCGACAGATTTAGCACAGATACGCAGTATTTT
CASSSDRFSTDTQYF
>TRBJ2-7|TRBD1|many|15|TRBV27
TGTGCCAGCAGTTTACGGACAGGGGTTGGGTACGAGCAGTACTTC
CASSLRTGVGYEQYF
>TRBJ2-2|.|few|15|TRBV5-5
TGTGCCAGCAGCCCCCTTTTGATGGACACCGGGGAGCTGTTTTTT
CASSPLLMDTGELFF
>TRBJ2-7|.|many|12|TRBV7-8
TGTGCCAGCAGCTCCCTGGGCTACGAGCAGTACTTC
CASSSLGYEQYF
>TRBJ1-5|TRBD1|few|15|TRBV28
TGTGCCAGCAGTCCCGACAGGGGCAGACGTCAGCCCCAGCATTTT
CASSPDRGRRQPQHF
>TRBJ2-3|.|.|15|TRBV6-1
TGTGCCAGCAGTGAATCGGGGGATCGCACAGATACGCAGTATTTT
CASSESGDRTDTQYF
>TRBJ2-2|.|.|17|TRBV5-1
TGCGCCAGCAGCTTGTCTAAGACTGACGCGAACACCGGGGAGCTGTTTTTT
CASSLSKTDANTGELFF
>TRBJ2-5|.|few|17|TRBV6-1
TGTGCCAGCATGAGGGTATCGGCGGGCCCGGTGGCGGAGACCCAGTACTTC
CASMRVSAGPVAETQYF
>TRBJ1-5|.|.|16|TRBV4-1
TGCGCCAGCAGCCAAGTAGCCAGTTCGGGCAATCAGCCCCAGCATTTT
CASSQVASSGNQPQHF
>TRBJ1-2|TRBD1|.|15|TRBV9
TGTGCCAGCAGCCCCCCGGAGGGGGCAGGCTATGGCTACACCTTC
CASSPPEGAGYGYTF
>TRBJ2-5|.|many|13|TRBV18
TGTGCCAGCTCACCACCGGCTGGTGAGACCCAGTACTTC
CASSPPAGETQYF
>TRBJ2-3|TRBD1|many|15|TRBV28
TGTGCCAGCAGTCGTAGTCCAGGGGACAGAGATACGCAGTATTTT
CASSRSPGDRDTQYF
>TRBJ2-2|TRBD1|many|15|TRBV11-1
TGTGCCAGCAGCTCCGGGACAGGGGGAGTCGGGGAGCTGTTTTTT
CASSSGTGGVGELFF
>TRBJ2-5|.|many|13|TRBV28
TGTGCCACCGCGGGTGGTGGCCAAGAGACCCAGTACTTC
CATAGGGQETQYF
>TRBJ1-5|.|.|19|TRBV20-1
TGCAGTGCTAGAGATCGGGGGCGCGGGACCTTGATAGCAAATCAGCCCCAGCATTTT
CSARDRGRGTLIANQPQHF
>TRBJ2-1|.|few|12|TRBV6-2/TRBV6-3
TGTGCCAGCAGTTACCCTAGCAATGAGCAGTTCTTC
CASSYPSNEQFF
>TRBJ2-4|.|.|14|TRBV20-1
TGCAGTGCTAGAGACGGGAGTGGGAAAAACATTCAGTACTTC
CSARDGSGKNIQYF
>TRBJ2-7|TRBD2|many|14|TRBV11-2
TGTGCCAGCAGCGTACTAGCGGGATTAAACGAGCAGTACTTC
CASSVLAGLNEQYF
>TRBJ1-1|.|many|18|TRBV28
TGTGCCAGCAGTTTAATAGCACAGAGGTTAAGCAGGAGCACTGAAGCTTTCTTT
CASSLIAQRLSRSTEAFF
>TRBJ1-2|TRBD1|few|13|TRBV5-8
TGTGCCAGCATCCTGGACAGGGTGTTCGGCTACACCTTC
CASILDRVFGYTF
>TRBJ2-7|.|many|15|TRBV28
TGTGCCAGCAGTCTGAGGGGTCCTAGCTCCTACGAGCAGTACTTC
CASSLRGPSSYEQYF
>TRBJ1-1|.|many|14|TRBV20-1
TGCAGTGCCAAAAAGGGGGGGGTCTACACTGAAGCTTTCTTT
CSAKKGGVYTEAFF
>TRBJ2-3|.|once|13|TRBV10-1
TGCGCCAGCACGGCGCGGTCCACAGATACGCAGTATTTT
CASTARSTDTQYF
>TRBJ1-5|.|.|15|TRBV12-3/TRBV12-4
TGTGCCAGCAGGGGCCAGGGCGGAGGGTTGCAGCCCCAGCATTTT
CASRGQGGGLQPQHF
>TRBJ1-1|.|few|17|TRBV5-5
TGTGCCAGCAGCCCCTCACGGGGCACCAAACCTGGCACTGAAGCTTTCTTT
CASSPSRGTKPGTEAFF
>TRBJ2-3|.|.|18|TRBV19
TGTGCCAGTAGTATAGAGATGGGGGGCGATCCTAGCACAGATACGCAGTATTTT
CASSIEMGGDPSTDTQYF
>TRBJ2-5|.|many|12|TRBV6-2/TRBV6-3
TGTGCCAGCAGCAAACGAGGGGAGACCCAGTACTTC
CASSKRGETQYF
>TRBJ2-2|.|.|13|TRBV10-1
TGCGCCAGCAGTGAAAGGCCTACCGGGGAGCTGTTTTTT
CASSERPTGELFF
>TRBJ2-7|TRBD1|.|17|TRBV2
TGTGCCAGCAGCTTTCCTCTTACCGGGACAGGGGGCGACGAGCAGTACTTC
CASSFPLTGTGGDEQYF
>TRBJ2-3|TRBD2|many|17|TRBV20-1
TGCAGTGCTAGGGGGGGCCTAGCGGGAGTGCGCACAGATACGCAGTATTTT
CSARGGLAGVRTDTQYF
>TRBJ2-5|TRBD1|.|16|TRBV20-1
TGCAGTGCTAGTACTTCTCTACAGGGGTTCCAAGAGACCCAGTACTTC
CSASTSLQGFQETQYF
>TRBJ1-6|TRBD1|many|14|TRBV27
TGTGCCAGCAGCGATGACAGGGATAATTCACCCCTCCACTTT
CASSDDRDNSPLHF
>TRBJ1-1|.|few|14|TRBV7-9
TGTGCCAGCAGCAAGGTAAACAGGAACACTGAAGCTTTCTTT
CASSKVNRNTEAFF
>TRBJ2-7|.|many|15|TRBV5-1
TGCGCCAGCAGCCGATCGGGGGAGGAGTCCTACGAGCAGTACTTC
CASSRSGEESYEQYF
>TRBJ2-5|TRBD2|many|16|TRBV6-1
TGTGCCAGCAGTCTCAGCGGGAGAAACCACAAAGAGACCCAGTACTTC
CASSLSGRNHKETQYF
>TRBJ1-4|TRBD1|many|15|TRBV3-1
TGTGCCAGCAGGACAGGGGGCGCGACTAATGAAAAACTGTTTTTT
CASRTGGATNEKLFF
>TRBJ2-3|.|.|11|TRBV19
TGTGCCACCGCTAGCACAGATACGCAGTATTTT
CATASTDTQYF
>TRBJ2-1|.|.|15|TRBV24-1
TGTGCCACCAGTGACCAACAAATACTAGTTAATGAGCAGTTCTTC
CATSDQQILVNEQFF
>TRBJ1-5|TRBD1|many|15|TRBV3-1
TGTGCCAGCAGCCAGACAGGGGGCCGTAATCAGCCCCAGCATTTT
CASSQTGGRNQPQHF
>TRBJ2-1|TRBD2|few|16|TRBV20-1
TGCAGTGCTAGAGATTCCGCTAGCGGGAGGGACAATGAGCAGTTCTTC
CSARDSASGRDNEQFF